This TCR beta chain was recovered during a study of shared clonotypes between healthy human individuals. This CDR3 has 14 residues. V lost 0 bases to trimming and J lost 7 bases, with 12 bases between them. From germline, CDR1 is LNHNV and CDR2 YYDKDF (reference sequence). This clone is a singleton in its sample. Repertoires were generated with immunoSEQ multiplex PCR, while TCRdb's copy carries only in-frame clones and drops some. The table has roughly 2.4 million clones, approximately 96% seen once. This chain connects TRBV15 to TRBJ2-5; weak D call: TRBD2 (5 bases). The sample comprised naive CD4+ T cells sorted from blood. Subset defined: CD45RA+ positively selected. The origin of this receptor is a man younger than 35 in good health. CDR3 in amino acids: CATSREGAEGTQYF. In DNA, the CDR3 is TGTGCCACCAGCAGAGAAGGAGCAGAGGGGACCCAGTACTTC.